The clone carrying this T cell receptor beta chain was seen a single time. The antigen remains unidentified. This entry is derived from a study of response to subunit inactivated influenza vaccine. General observations from the study: The study's authors posited that every seasonal influenza vaccination enlists few new T cells.

TCRdb ran MiXCR on the RT-PCR reads and lists one entry per CDR3 protein. The sample carries 600,000 to 850,000 distinct CDR3 sequences, 14% recorded once. This CDR3 comprises 16 residues. Germline loops: CDR1 LGHNA, CDR2 YNFKEQ. V was clipped by 1 base and J by 12 bases; unmatched bases: 13. The receptor comes from a man aged 45-65 years who received an inactivated influenza vaccine. The V call is TRBV4-2, the J call TRBJ2-2; 8 bases are a match to TRBD2. The material was PBMCs from blood, obtained less than 15 days before vaccination. The CDR3 DNA reads as TGTGCCAGCAGCCAAGCCTGGCGGGAGGTCTCCCGCCAGCTGTTTTTT. This encodes CASSQAWREVSRQLFF.